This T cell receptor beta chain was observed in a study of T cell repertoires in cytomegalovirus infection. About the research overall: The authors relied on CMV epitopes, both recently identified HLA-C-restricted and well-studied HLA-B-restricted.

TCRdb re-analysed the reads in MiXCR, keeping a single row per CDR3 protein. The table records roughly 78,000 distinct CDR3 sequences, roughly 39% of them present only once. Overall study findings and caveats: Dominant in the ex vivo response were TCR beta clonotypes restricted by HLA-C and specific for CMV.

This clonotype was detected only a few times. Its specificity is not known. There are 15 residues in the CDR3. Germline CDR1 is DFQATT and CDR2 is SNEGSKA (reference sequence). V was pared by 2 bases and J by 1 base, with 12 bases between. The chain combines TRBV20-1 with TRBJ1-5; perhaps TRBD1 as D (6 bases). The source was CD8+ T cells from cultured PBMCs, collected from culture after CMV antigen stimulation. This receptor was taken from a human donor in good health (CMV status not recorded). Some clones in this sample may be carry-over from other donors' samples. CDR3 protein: CSARQGFGSNQPQHF. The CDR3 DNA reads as TGCAGTGCTAGACAGGGGTTCGGAAGCAATCAGCCCCAGCATTTT.